A single sample is the source of the 19 T cell receptor beta chains below, sequenced in a study of blood T cells in healthy people across ages. A second PCR of about 6 to 12 cycles used a sample-barcoded 5' primer and a J-beta primer mix. TCRdb analysed the 5' RACE reads with MiXCR anew, one entry per CDR3 protein. The profile shows about 1.6 million distinct CDR3 sequences, about 32% of them singletons. Source material: blood. The source of these receptors is a woman aged 25-40 years in good health.

To note about this clonotype: A clone one base away is much larger, so this may be a read error. The V gene is TRBV4-1, the J gene TRBJ2-7; D might be TRBD1 or TRBD2, each matching 5 bases. The V end lost 8 bases, the J end lost 2 bases, and 13 bases lay between the germline ends. This CDR3 has 13 amino acids. Germline CDR1 reads MGHRA; CDR2 reads YSYEKL. The CDR3 DNA follows: TGCGCCAGCGCCGGGACGGTGACCTACGAGCAGTACTTC. Protein sequence: CASAGTVTYEQYF.

This clonotype occurred many times. The chain is built from TRBV29-1 and TRBJ1-1; tentatively, D is TRBD1 (5 bases). The germline V gene encodes CDR1 SQVTM and CDR2 ANQGSEA. Trimming took 4 bases from V and 1 from J, leaving 7 bases between them. The length of the CDR3 is 12 residues. The CDR3 here is CSVARANTEAFF. CDR3 coding DNA: TGCAGCGTTGCCAGGGCGAACACTGAAGCTTTCTTT.

This chain links TRBV27 with TRBJ2-3, with 10 bases that match TRBD1. Germline V gene lookup returns CDR1 MNHEY and CDR2 SMNVEV (reference sequence). The length of the CDR3 is 17 residues. V was clipped by 0 bases and J by 4 bases; unmatched bases: 7. CDR3 DNA sequence: TGTGCCAGCAGTTTATCCTCCGGGGACAGGGGTCCAGATACGCAGTATTTT. This translates into CASSLSSGDRGPDTQYF.

In DNA, the CDR3 is TGCGCCGGCACCCTAGCGGAAGGGCCATCAAATGAGCAGTTCTTC. It encodes CAGTLAEGPSNEQFF. V and J are TRBV5-1 and TRBJ2-1; 7 bases agree with TRBD2. The CDR3 extends over 15 amino acids. Germline V gene sequence: CDR1 SGHRS, CDR2 YFSETQ. The trim removed 10 bases at V and 7 bases at J, leaving 17 bases unmatched.

This clonotype was counted only a few times. The gene calls are TRBV9 and TRBJ2-5; D is tentatively TRBD1 or TRBD2 (5 bases each). The J call may be in error: the DNA end matches TRBJ2-7 better. The CDR3 runs to 13 residues. The germline V gene has CDR1 SGDLS and CDR2 YYNGEE. For the CDR3, the DNA is TGTGCCAGCAGCGCCCAGGGAGCACCCGAGCAGTACTTC. The encoded protein is CASSAQGAPEQYF.

The chain couples TRBV20-1 to TRBJ2-5; D not certain. V shed 3 bases and J shed 2 bases, with 10 bases lying between them. This CDR3 spans 13 amino acids. Germline values: CDR1 DFQATT, CDR2 SNEGSKA (reference sequence). DNA of the CDR3: TGCAGTGCTAGGTGGGCAGCGCAAGAGACCCAGTACTTC. The encoded protein is CSARWAAQETQYF.

This chain connects TRBV5-1 to TRBJ1-5; TRBD1 might be the D (5 bases). The CDR3 loop spans 17 amino acids. With 4 bases removed from V and 1 base from J, the gap between germline ends came to 18 bases. The V gene's germline CDR1 is SGHRS and CDR2 YFSETQ. CDR3 in DNA: TGCGCCAGCAGCCTCGGATTGGCCGGGGGAAGCAATCAGCCCCAGCATTTT. It encodes CASSLGLAGGSNQPQHF.

V gene TRBV28 combines with J gene TRBJ2-6; TRBD1 matches 8 bases. V was pared by 6 bases and J by 4 bases, with 8 bases of the junction left unmatched. This CDR3 is 16 amino acids long. The germline V gene encodes CDR1 MDHEN and CDR2 SYDVKM. This CDR3 is CASRLQGAQGANVLTF. CDR3 nucleotides: TGTGCCAGCAGGCTTCAGGGGGCGCAAGGGGCCAACGTCCTGACTTTC.

The genes are TRBV7-9 and TRBJ2-4; 11 bases are a match to TRBD2. The J call may be faulty, since TRBJ2-5 better matches the DNA end. CDR3 length: 17 amino acids. Germline V gene sequence: CDR1 SEHNR, CDR2 FQNEAQ (reference sequence). The DNA of the CDR3 is TGTGCCAGCAGCTCATGGACTAGCGGGTGGGGAGAAGAGACCCAGTACTTC. This codes for CASSSWTSGWGEETQYF.

This clonotype has ten or more counts. The V gene is TRBV20-1, the J gene TRBJ2-1; 7 bases are shared with TRBD2. Germline CDR1 and CDR2: DFQATT and SNEGSKA (reference sequence). CDR3 length: 14 residues. V lost 0 bases, J lost 6 bases, and 5 bases stayed unmatched. CDR3 nucleotide sequence: TGCAGTGCTAGAGACCTAGCGGCGGGCAATGAGCAGTTCTTC. This sequence encodes CSARDLAAGNEQFF.

The chain carries TRBV20-1 and TRBJ2-7; D uncertain. Germline CDR1 is DFQATT and CDR2 is SNEGSKA (reference sequence). V lost 3 bases and J 1 base, leaving 13 bases between the germline ends. The CDR3 runs to 14 residues. The CDR3 spells CSARNKAVSYEQYF. The CDR3 nucleotides are TGCAGTGCTAGGAATAAGGCGGTATCCTACGAGCAGTACTTC.

This clonotype has more than one count but fewer than ten. The J gene is TRBJ1-2, the V gene TRBV7-9; 10 bases align to TRBD1. Germline CDR1 and CDR2: SEHNR and FQNEAQ (reference sequence). Trimming at V came to 5 bases and at J to 4 bases, leaving 4 bases not matched to a gene. The CDR3 length is 14 residues. CDR3 DNA sequence: TGTGCCAGCAGCGCCGACAGGGGGCCCTATGGCTACACCTTC. Protein sequence: CASSADRGPYGYTF. The full variable domain, with the rest looked up from reference TRBV7-9 and TRBJ1-2, is DTGVSQNPRHKITKRGQNVTFRCDPISEHNRLYWYRQTLGQGPEFLTYFQNEAQLEKSRLLSDRFSAERPKGSFSTLEIQRTEQGDSAMYLCASSADRGPYGYTFGSGTRLTVV.

This sequence joins TRBV11-2 and TRBJ2-3; no clear D. This CDR3 comprises 14 residues. The V and J ends lost 7 bases and 2 bases respectively, with 13 bases between them. Germline CDR1 SGHAT, CDR2 FQNNGV. The CDR3 sequence: CASTPVEYTDTQYF. CDR3 bases: TGTGCCAGCACCCCAGTGGAGTACACAGATACGCAGTATTTT. The full variable domain, in which reference TRBV11-2 and TRBJ2-3 provide the parts outside the CDR3, is EAGVAQSPRYKIIEKRQSVAFWCNPISGHATLYWYQQILGQGPKLLIQFQNNGVVDDSQLPKDRFSAERLKGVDSTLKIQPAKLEDSAVYLCASTPVEYTDTQYFGPGTRLTVL.

The sample holds many counts of this clonotype. This sequence joins TRBV6-2 or TRBV6-3 and TRBJ2-7; 9 nucleotides line up with TRBD2. Per germline, CDR1 MNHEY and CDR2 SVGEGT. This CDR3 has 16 residues. Trimming at V came to 5 bases and at J to 6 bases, leaving 14 bases not matched to a gene. In DNA, the CDR3 is TGTGCCAGCAGTGAACTAGCGGGTGTTAGCGCAGGCGAGCAGTACTTC. Amino acids: CASSELAGVSAGEQYF.

This chain joins TRBV6-1 and TRBJ2-7; TRBD2 is a possible D gene (6 bases). The V end was cut by 6 bases, the J end by 0 bases, with 18 bases between. The CDR3 totals 16 residues. Germline assignment: CDR1 MNHNS and CDR2 SASEGT. The CDR3 DNA reads TGTGCCAGCAGGGACGGGGGATATTCAGGCTCCTACGAGCAGTACTTC. This sequence encodes CASRDGGYSGSYEQYF.

This clonotype was detected a few times. The chain employs TRBV14 and TRBJ2-7, with D maybe TRBD2 (6 bases). The ends were cut back, 1 base at V and 6 bases at J, with 13 bases in the middle. In germline, CDR1 is SGHDN, CDR2 FVKESK. This CDR3 is 14 amino acids long. The DNA of the CDR3 is TGTGCCAGCAGCCAAGGCAACAGGAGGGGCGAGCAGTACTTC. Its protein product is CASSQGNRRGEQYF.

This chain uses TRBV4-1 with TRBJ1-2; D gene ambiguous. The CDR3 extends over 16 amino acids. CDR1 is MGHRA, CDR2 YSYEKL, per germline. Trimming removed 4 bases at V and 4 bases at J, with 19 bases between. The CDR3: CASSPFRSGGSYGYTF. The CDR3 DNA follows: TGCGCCAGCAGCCCCTTTCGATCAGGAGGGAGCTATGGCTACACCTTC.

On this clonotype itself: One end of the junction does not line up with germline, which may come from a read error. The chain is built from TRBV12-3 or TRBV12-4 and TRBJ2-4; D gene ambiguous. Gene TRBJ2-7 matches the end of the DNA better, so the J call may be wrong. The CDR3 length is 15 residues. In nucleotides, the CDR3 is TGTGCCTGCAGTTCCAGGACGGTCCACTCCTACGAGCAGTACTTC. It translates to CACSSRTVHSYEQYF.

The rearrangement uses TRBV20-1 and TRBJ2-6; D unresolved. The CDR3 has 13 amino acids. CDR1 and CDR2 (germline): DFQATT, SNEGSKA (reference sequence). Deletions cut 7 bases from V and 0 bases from J, with 7 bases between. The CDR3 nucleotides read TGCAGTGGGTTTTCCTCTGGGGCCAACGTCCTGACTTTC. It encodes CSGFSSGANVLTF.